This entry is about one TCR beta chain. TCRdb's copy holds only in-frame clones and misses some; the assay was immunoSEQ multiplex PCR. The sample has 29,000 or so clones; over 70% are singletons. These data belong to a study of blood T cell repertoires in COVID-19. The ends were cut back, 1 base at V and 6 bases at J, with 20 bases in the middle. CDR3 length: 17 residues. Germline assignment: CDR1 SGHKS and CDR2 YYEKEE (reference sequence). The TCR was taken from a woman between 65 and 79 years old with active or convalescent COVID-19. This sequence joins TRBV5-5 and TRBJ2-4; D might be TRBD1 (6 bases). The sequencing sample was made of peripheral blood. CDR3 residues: CASSLFPVGDNSNIQYF. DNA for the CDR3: TGTGCCAGCAGCTTGTTCCCAGTGGGGGACAATTCAAACATTCAGTACTTC.